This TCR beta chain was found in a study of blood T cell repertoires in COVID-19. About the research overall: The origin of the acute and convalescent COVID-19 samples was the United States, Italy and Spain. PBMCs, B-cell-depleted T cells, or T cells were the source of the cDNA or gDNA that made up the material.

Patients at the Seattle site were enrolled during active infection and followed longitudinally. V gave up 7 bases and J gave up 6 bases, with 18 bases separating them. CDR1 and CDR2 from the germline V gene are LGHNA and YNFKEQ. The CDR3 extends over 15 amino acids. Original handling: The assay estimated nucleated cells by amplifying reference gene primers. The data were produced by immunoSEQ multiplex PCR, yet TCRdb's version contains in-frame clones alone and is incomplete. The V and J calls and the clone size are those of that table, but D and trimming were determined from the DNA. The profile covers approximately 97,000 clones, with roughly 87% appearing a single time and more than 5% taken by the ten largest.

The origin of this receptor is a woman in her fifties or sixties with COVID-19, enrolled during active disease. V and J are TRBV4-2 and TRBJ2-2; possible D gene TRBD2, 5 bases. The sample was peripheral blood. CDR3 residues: CASTAPEEDPGELFF. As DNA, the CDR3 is TGTGCCAGCACCGCCCCCGAGGAGGATCCCGGGGAGCTGTTTTTT.